These 29 T cell receptor beta chains came from one sample sequenced in a study of cytomegalovirus exposure and HLA in healthy donors (dated 2017 in TCRdb). Library method: the immunoSEQ multiplex PCR assay. A mixture of 60 forward primers for TCR Vbeta segments and 13 reverse primers for TCR Jbeta segments was used in the multiplex PCR. Not all clones reach the TCRdb copy of this immuneACCESS table, which keeps in-frame sequences only. Checked studies attribute under half of the gap to unresolved V genes and leave the rest unexplained. This sample is represented by over 55,000 clones; 80% of them were singletons. The ten largest clones capture about 4.5% of the sample. Sequencing was performed on PBMCs. Receptors were obtained from a woman aged 30 to 39 in good health and CMV-seronegative.

Only one count was recorded for this clone. V gene TRBV9 combines with J gene TRBJ2-1; 8 positions agree with TRBD2. The CDR3 has 12 amino acids. Germline lookup yields CDR1 SGDLS and CDR2 YYNGEE. V lost 4 bases and J lost 15; bases outside the gene matches: 9. CDR3 residues: CASSTPSGGLFF. The CDR3, as DNA: TGTGCCAGCAGCACCCCCAGCGGGGGCCTGTTCTTC. The variable domain in full, with the rest retrieved from reference TRBV9 and TRBJ2-1, is DSGVTQTPKHLITATGQRVTLRCSPRSGDLSVYWYQQSLDQGLQFLIQYYNGEERAKGNILERFSAQQFPDLHSELNLSSLELGDSALYFCASSTPSGGLFFGPGTRLTVL.

V usage is TRBV5-6 and J usage is TRBJ2-2; D is ambiguous. V was clipped by 0 bases and J by 3 bases, with 12 bases between them. Germline CDR1 reads SGHDT; CDR2 reads YYEEEE. There are 16 residues in the CDR3. This CDR3 reads CASSLAGKPYTGELFF. The CDR3 DNA is TGTGCCAGCAGCTTGGCAGGAAAACCGTACACCGGGGAGCTGTTTTTT.

V and J are TRBV19 and TRBJ1-6, with a weak D call TRBD1 (6 bases). The CDR3 is 15 residues long. Germline lookup yields CDR1 LNHDA and CDR2 SQIVND (reference sequence). The ends were cut back, 7 bases at V and 4 bases at J, with 14 bases in the middle. The CDR3 is CASNPGQSYNSPLHF. CDR3 nucleotide sequence: TGTGCCAGTAATCCAGGACAGTCTTATAATTCACCCCTCCACTTT.

V gene TRBV4-1 combines with J gene TRBJ2-5, with TRBD1 matching over 8 bases. The V gene end was trimmed by 1 base and the J gene end by 4 bases; junction bases not matched to a gene: 5. The CDR3 totals 15 residues. Germline CDR1 and CDR2: MGHRA and YSYEKL. CDR3 loop: CASSQGQGAGETQYF. For the CDR3, the DNA is TGCGCCAGCAGCCAAGGCCAGGGGGCCGGAGAGACCCAGTACTTC.

V gene TRBV6-5 combines with J gene TRBJ2-7; 8 bases are shared with TRBD1. Germline lookup yields CDR1 MNHEY and CDR2 SVGAGI. CDR3 length equals 15 residues. After removal of 5 bases from V and 2 bases from J, the junction contained 8 bases not matched to a gene. The CDR3 protein is CASSTTRTGTYEQYF. The CDR3 DNA sequence: TGTGCCAGCAGTACGACCCGGACAGGGACCTACGAGCAGTACTTC.

V and J are TRBV20-1 and TRBJ1-2, with D perhaps TRBD1 (5 bases). Per the germline V gene, CDR1 is DFQATT and CDR2 is SNEGSKA (reference sequence). The V end was cut by 2 bases, the J end by 7 bases, with 8 bases between. The CDR3 runs 11 residues. CDR3 residues: CSARHRGGYTF. CDR3 nucleotides: TGCAGTGCTAGACATAGGGGTGGCTACACCTTC.

The chain combines TRBV4-3 with TRBJ2-1; 10 nucleotides line up with TRBD1. After removal of 1 base from V and 6 bases from J, the junction contained 12 bases not matched to a gene. The CDR3 runs to 18 residues. CDR1 LGHNA and CDR2 YSLEER come from the germline V gene. The CDR3 DNA reads TGCGCCAGCAGCCAAGTCTATCCGACAGGGGGCTCAAGCAATGAGCAGTTCTTC. Translated: CASSQVYPTGGSSNEQFF.

The rearrangement uses TRBV7-6 and TRBJ2-7, with D perhaps TRBD1 (5 bases). There are 14 residues in the CDR3. The V and J ends lost 1 base and 6 bases respectively, with 13 bases between them. CDR1 and CDR2 (germline): SGHVS, FNYEAQ. The CDR3 nucleotides are TGTGCCAGCAGCTTAGGGCAGGGAAGGCTCGAGCAGTACTTC. It codes for CASSLGQGRLEQYF.

The sample holds one count of this clone. This chain joins TRBV6-5 and TRBJ1-1, with unresolved D. The CDR3 length is 13 residues. V was trimmed by 6 bases and J by 9 bases, leaving 17 bases between them. Per germline, CDR1 MNHEY and CDR2 SVGAGI. The CDR3 DNA sequence: TGTGCCAGCAGAGACCTCCCTCAGGTAAAAGCTTTCTTT. This codes for CASRDLPQVKAFF.

V gene TRBV28 combines with J gene TRBJ1-2; no definite D call. The V end lost 6 bases, the J end lost 0 bases, and 14 bases lay between the germline ends. The CDR3 consists of 15 residues. Germline V gene sequence: CDR1 MDHEN, CDR2 SYDVKM. CDR3 sequence reads: CASSRLEVPNYGYTF. The CDR3 DNA sequence: TGTGCCAGCAGCCGACTAGAGGTCCCTAACTATGGCTACACCTTC.

The sample holds a few counts of this clone. The rearrangement links TRBV6-1 to TRBJ2-3; 7 positions match TRBD1. Unmatched junction bases numbered 5, after V lost 7 bases and J lost 1 base. The CDR3 covers 14 residues. Per the germline V gene, CDR1 is MNHNS and CDR2 is SASEGT. The CDR3 bases are TGTGCCAGCAAATCAGGGGGTGGCACAGATACGCAGTATTTT. Translation gives CASKSGGGTDTQYF.

The J gene is TRBJ2-1, the V gene TRBV28; TRBD2 matches 7 bases. V was pared by 5 bases and J by 8 bases, with 6 bases of the junction left unmatched. CDR3 length: 13 amino acids. Germline CDR1 is MDHEN and CDR2 is SYDVKM. CDR3: CASSRGGADEQFF. The CDR3 region has the DNA TGTGCCAGCAGTCGGGGAGGGGCGGATGAGCAGTTCTTC. Full variable domain (rest looked up from reference TRBV28 and TRBJ2-1): DVKVTQSSRYLVKRTGEKVFLECVQDMDHENMFWYRQDPGLGLRLIYFSYDVKMKEKGDIPEGYSVSREKKERFSLILESASTNQTSMYLCASSRGGADEQFFGPGTRLTVL.

This chain connects TRBV10-3 to TRBJ2-3, with D perhaps matching TRBD2 (7 bases). The CDR3 is 15 residues long. The V and J ends lost 8 bases and 2 bases respectively, with 17 bases between them. The germline gives CDR1 ENHRY, CDR2 SYGVKD. The CDR3, as DNA: TGTGCCATCGGGAGGGCGGGGGCGATCACAGATACGCAGTATTTT. Its protein is CAIGRAGAITDTQYF.

A word on this clone: The junction shows a germline mismatch at one end, possibly a read error. The chain recombines TRBV9 with TRBJ2-3; 10 nucleotides line up with TRBD2. CDR3 length: 17 amino acids. The germline CDR1 and CDR2 sequences are SGDLS and YYNGEE. CDR3 DNA sequence: TGTGCCAGCACCGTAGGAGCGGGGGGGCATAGCACAGATACGCAGTATTTT. Amino acids: CASTVGAGGHSTDTQYF.

The CDR3: CASRGGLNTGELFF. In DNA form, the CDR3 reads TGTGCCAGCAGAGGGGGCCTCAACACCGGGGAGCTGTTTTTT. This chain joins TRBV2 and TRBJ2-2; 7 bases match TRBD1. CDR3 length: 14 amino acids. Germline loops: CDR1 SNHLY, CDR2 FYNNEI. V dropped 6 bases and J dropped 2; count of bases not matched to a gene: 3.

The chain combines TRBV4-1 with TRBJ1-5; the D is unclear. Germline V gives CDR1 MGHRA, CDR2 YSYEKL. Trimming shortened V by 1 base and J by 7 bases, and 11 bases separated the two germline ends. This CDR3 comprises 14 residues. For the CDR3, the DNA is TGCGCCAGCAGCCAAGCACTTTTCTCGCAGCCCCAGCATTTT. It codes for CASSQALFSQPQHF.

The chain joins TRBV6-1 to TRBJ2-3, with TRBD2 matching 7 bases. This CDR3 spans 15 amino acids. The V segment lost 6 bases and the J segment 0 bases; nucleotides outside the gene matches: 6. Germline V gene sequence: CDR1 MNHNS, CDR2 SASEGT. CDR3 protein: CASSRLAASTDTQYF. For the CDR3, the DNA is TGTGCCAGCAGCCGGCTAGCGGCTAGCACAGATACGCAGTATTTT.

The chain has TRBV30 and TRBJ2-6; D is perhaps TRBD1 (6 bases). Per germline, CDR1 GTSNPN and CDR2 SVGIG (reference sequence). Trimming removed 0 bases at V and 0 bases at J, with 18 bases between. The CDR3 covers 19 residues. CDR3 loop: CAWSVNLDSLHSGANVLTF. The CDR3 DNA is TGTGCCTGGAGTGTTAATTTGGACAGTTTACACTCTGGGGCCAACGTCCTGACTTTC.

This clone was detected only once. The V gene is TRBV7-9, the J gene TRBJ2-7; 11 bases are a match to TRBD2. J was trimmed by 6 bases and V by 5 bases; bases with no gene match: 6. The CDR3 is 14 amino acids. Germline loops: CDR1 SEHNR, CDR2 FQNEAQ (reference sequence). CDR3 nucleotide sequence: TGTGCCAGCAGCCCGCTAGCGGGAGGTGCCGAGCAGTACTTC. It specifies CASSPLAGGAEQYF.

The chain has TRBV5-1 and TRBJ1-1; a possible D gene is TRBD1 (5 bases). Looked up from germline, CDR1 is SGHRS and CDR2 is YFSETQ. CDR3 size: 15 residues. The V end was cut by 0 bases, the J end by 4 bases, with 13 bases between. DNA for the CDR3: TGCGCCAGCAGCTTGGCGGGGGGGAAGGGCACTGAAGCTTTCTTT. It translates to CASSLAGGKGTEAFF.

The J gene is TRBJ2-1, the V gene TRBV4-1; 8 bases match TRBD2. V gave up 3 bases and J gave up 4 bases; unmatched junction bases: 11. Germline loops: CDR1 MGHRA, CDR2 YSYEKL. This CDR3 is 17 amino acids long. The CDR3 protein is CASSQGVRGGGYNEQFF. The CDR3 DNA reads as TGCGCCAGCAGCCAGGGGGTTAGGGGCGGGGGGTACAATGAGCAGTTCTTC.

The chain has TRBV30 and TRBJ1-5, with no clear D. The CDR3 runs 14 residues. V was shortened by 1 base and J by 0 bases, with 7 bases between the two germline ends. CDR1 is GTSNPN, CDR2 SVGIG, per germline (reference sequence). CDR3 protein: CAWSAYISNQPQHF. CDR3 DNA: TGTGCCTGGAGTGCGTACATTAGCAATCAGCCCCAGCATTTT.

The genes are TRBV29-1 and TRBJ2-1; 7 bases fit TRBD1. CDR1 is SQVTM and CDR2 is ANQGSEA in the germline V gene. V dropped 5 bases and J dropped 3; count of bases not matched to a gene: 1. The length of the CDR3 is 12 residues. The CDR3 DNA reads as TGCAGCGTTAGGACAGGCTACAATGAGCAGTTCTTC. Protein product: CSVRTGYNEQFF.

The rearrangement uses TRBV28 and TRBJ1-1; tentatively, D is TRBD1 (5 bases). The CDR3 loop spans 12 amino acids. From germline, CDR1 is MDHEN and CDR2 SYDVKM. V was trimmed by 2 bases and J by 11 bases, leaving 12 bases between them. The DNA for the CDR3 is TGTGCCAGCAGTTTAGCGGGGACTGCTGCTTTCTTT. It yields the protein CASSLAGTAAFF.

V is TRBV11-3 and J is TRBJ2-3, with 8 nucleotides matching TRBD1. CDR3 length: 14 amino acids. Germline CDR1 and CDR2: SGHNT and YENEEA. J lost 1 base, V lost 4 bases, and 1 base had no gene match. Here the CDR3 DNA reads TGTGCCAGCAGCTCGGGACAGGGCACAGATACGCAGTATTTT. It codes for CASSSGQGTDTQYF.

The chain combines TRBV7-2 with TRBJ2-1; 14 nucleotides match TRBD2. The germline gives CDR1 SGHTA, CDR2 FQGNSA. The CDR3 is made up of 16 amino acids. The junction had 9 bases not matched to a gene; V was cut back by 4 bases and J by 10 bases. Written as DNA, the CDR3 is TGTGCCAGCAGCTCCGAGGGACTAGCGGGAGTTCGAGAGCAGTTCTTC. Its translation: CASSSEGLAGVREQFF.

The chain carries TRBV4-3 and TRBJ1-2; D may be TRBD1 (6 bases). The germline V and J ends were trimmed by 4 bases and 6 bases, with 18 bases remaining between them. The CDR3 runs 15 residues. Germline V gene data show CDR1 as LGHNA and CDR2 as YSLEER. For the CDR3, the DNA is TGCGCCAGCAGCCGTTCCCCAGGGGCCCCGAATGGCTACACCTTC. Its translation: CASSRSPGAPNGYTF.

The J gene is TRBJ2-3, the V gene TRBV2; tentatively, D is TRBD1 (5 bases). The V gene's germline CDR1 is SNHLY and CDR2 FYNNEI. The CDR3 sequence is 15 residues long. The ends were cut back, 2 bases at V and 7 bases at J, with 16 bases in the middle. The CDR3 sequence: CASSETLFRANTQYF. In DNA form, the CDR3 reads TGTGCCAGCAGTGAAACCCTTTTCAGGGCTAATACGCAGTATTTT.

V is TRBV5-1 and J is TRBJ2-1; 7 bases align to TRBD2. V lost 7 bases and J lost 7; bases outside the gene matches: 14. The CDR3 spans 15 residues. Germline V CDR1 and CDR2: SGHRS, YFSETQ. CDR3 bases: TGCGCCAGCTCGGGGGGAAGCCAAGGTGGTAATGAGCAGTTCTTC. It is translated as CASSGGSQGGNEQFF.